A single sample gave rise to the 18 T cell receptor beta chains below, sequenced in a study of T cell changes during pregnancy in multiple sclerosis. Clones were sequenced by immunoSEQ multiplex PCR, and TCRdb holds only the in-frame ones, with some missing. The sample contains 30,000 or so clones, 80% to 90% of which appear only once. The specimen was CD4+ T cells from peripheral blood mononuclear cells, collected in the first trimester of pregnancy. All receptors derive from a female donor in good health, enrolled as a control in a pregnancy study.

This chain uses TRBV6-5 with TRBJ2-4, with 8 bases matching TRBD1. V lost 6 bases and J lost 4; bases outside the gene matches: 2. The CDR3 spans 13 residues. Germline V gene lookup returns CDR1 MNHEY and CDR2 SVGAGI. Here the CDR3 reads CASRGQGKNIQYF. In DNA, the CDR3 is TGTGCCAGCAGAGGACAGGGAAAAAACATTCAGTACTTC.

The CDR3 loop reads CASRVEGGTDTQYF. The CDR3 DNA sequence: TGTGCCAGCAGAGTAGAGGGGGGGACAGATACGCAGTATTTT. V and J are TRBV25-1 and TRBJ2-3; TRBD2 is a possible D gene (7 bases). The V gene's germline CDR1 is MGHDK and CDR2 SYGVNS. The length of the CDR3 is 14 residues. Trimming took off 6 bases at V and 3 bases at J, with 13 bases between the two ends.

The chain combines TRBV30 with TRBJ1-5; D is ambiguous. The CDR3 loop spans 14 amino acids. Trimming cost V 2 bases and J 6 bases, with 14 bases left between them. Per germline, CDR1 GTSNPN and CDR2 SVGIG (reference sequence). This chain's CDR3 is CAWSLALESQPQHF. CDR3 sequence (DNA): TGTGCCTGGAGTTTAGCTTTGGAGAGTCAGCCCCAGCATTTT.

The chain has TRBV5-8 and TRBJ2-7, with 10 bases lining up with TRBD2. V shed 3 bases, J shed 7 bases, and the junction held 7 bases outside the gene matches. The CDR3 is 14 amino acids. CDR1 and CDR2 from the germline V gene are SGHTS and YDEGEE. CDR3 amino acids: CASSSLAGAWEQYF. CDR3 coding DNA: TGTGCCAGCAGCTCCCTAGCGGGGGCGTGGGAGCAGTACTTC.

This chain uses TRBV19 with TRBJ1-1, with TRBD1 identical over 7 bases. After removal of 3 bases from V and 4 bases from J, the junction contained 8 bases not matched to a gene. The CDR3 is 15 residues long. CDR1 and CDR2 (germline): LNHDA, SQIVND (reference sequence). The CDR3 loop reads CASSIGQARGTEAFF. Written as DNA, the CDR3 is TGTGCCAGTAGTATCGGACAGGCCCGTGGCACTGAAGCTTTCTTT.

The V call is TRBV5-6, the J call TRBJ2-2; a weak D match, TRBD1 (6 bases). V was shortened by 3 bases and J by 1 base, with 13 bases between the two germline ends. CDR3 length: 16 residues. Per the germline V gene, CDR1 is SGHDT and CDR2 is YYEEEE. As DNA, the CDR3 is TGTGCCAGCAGCTATTGGGGCAGGGGGAACACCGGGGAGCTGTTTTTT. As protein: CASSYWGRGNTGELFF.

The genes are TRBV7-8 and TRBJ1-1; D may be TRBD1 (5 bases). Germline CDR1 SGHVS, CDR2 FQNEAQ. Trimming took 10 bases from V and 0 from J, leaving 12 bases between them. The CDR3 totals 13 residues. The CDR3 region has the DNA TGTGCCACCGGGGACTCCATGAACACTGAAGCTTTCTTT. Its protein product is CATGDSMNTEAFF.

V usage is TRBV19 and J usage is TRBJ2-1; 9 positions agree with TRBD2. Germline V lookup: CDR1 LNHDA, CDR2 SQIVND (reference sequence). Trimming at V came to 5 bases and at J to 7 bases, leaving 9 bases not matched to a gene. CDR3 length equals 15 residues. The CDR3 DNA reads as TGTGCCAGTAGTGATGGCGGGGGGGGGAGTAATGAGCAGTTCTTC. This gives the protein CASSDGGGGSNEQFF.

This clone has a single count. The chain couples TRBV5-1 to TRBJ2-1, with TRBD2 matching over 10 bases. V shed 1 base and J 9 bases; nucleotides not matched to a gene: 7. The germline gives CDR1 SGHRS, CDR2 YFSETQ. The CDR3 loop spans 15 amino acids. The CDR3 loop reads CASSLRAGGEGEQFF. As DNA, the CDR3 is TGCGCCAGCAGCTTGAGAGCGGGGGGGGAGGGTGAGCAGTTCTTC.

This sequence joins TRBV2 and TRBJ1-5, with 10 bases matching TRBD1. Trimming removed 9 bases from V and 4 bases from J; junction bases left unmatched: 6. The CDR3 sequence is 14 residues long. Germline V gives CDR1 SNHLY, CDR2 FYNNEI. The DNA for the CDR3 is TGTGCCAGTCGGACAGGGGGTCGTAATCAGCCCCAGCATTTT. Its translation is CASRTGGRNQPQHF.

CDR3: CASIAVGAREETQYF. CDR3 bases: TGCGCCAGCATCGCCGTGGGGGCGCGAGAAGAGACCCAGTACTTC. The V call is TRBV5-1, the J call TRBJ2-5; TRBD1 is a possible D gene (6 bases). The CDR3 is made up of 15 amino acids. Per germline, CDR1 SGHRS and CDR2 YFSETQ. V was clipped by 6 bases and J by 3 bases, with 18 bases between them.

This clone appeared once. Compared with germline, one end of the junction differs, possibly owing to a read error. The chain couples TRBV11-3 to TRBJ1-2; D is unresolved. CDR1 SGHNT and CDR2 YENEEA come from the germline V gene. This CDR3 is 13 amino acids long. CDR3 in amino acids: CASSLDYDSGYTF. The CDR3 region has the DNA TGTGCCAGCAGCCTAGACTATGACTCTGGCTACACCTTC.

This clone occurred a few times. The chain combines TRBV5-1 with TRBJ1-4, with D hard to call. The V gene's germline CDR1 is SGHRS and CDR2 YFSETQ. Trimming left V 4 bases short and J 8 bases short, with 18 bases between. The CDR3 spans 15 residues. CDR3 nucleotides: TGCGCCAGCAGCCAGGACGGGGTCCCGCGGGAAAAACTGTTTTTT. Its translation: CASSQDGVPREKLFF.

The chain employs TRBV6-1 and TRBJ1-6, with no clear D. This CDR3 has 13 amino acids. Germline values: CDR1 MNHNS, CDR2 SASEGT. Trimming pared 3 bases from V and 8 bases from J, leaving 8 bases between. The CDR3 loop reads CASSEARDSPLHF. The CDR3 DNA reads as TGTGCCAGCAGTGAGGCACGGGATTCACCCCTCCACTTT.

The chain recombines TRBV18 with TRBJ1-3; 7 bases align to TRBD1. The length of the CDR3 is 15 residues. V trimming: 3 bases; J trimming: 0 bases; junction bases outside the gene matches: 2. CDR1 and CDR2 from the germline V gene are KGHSH and LQKENI. CDR3 sequence: CASSPRDSSGNTIYF. The CDR3 region has the DNA TGTGCCAGCTCACCGAGGGACAGCTCTGGAAACACCATATATTTT.

The gene calls are TRBV12-1 and TRBJ1-2; no DNA check was done on the table's D call, TRBD1. TRBV12-1 is designated a pseudogene. The CDR3 is 19 residues long. The DNA for the CDR3 is TGTGCCAGCAGTACATGTCCAGGGGACAGGGCCTTTACAGACTATGGCTACACCTTC. This encodes CASSTCPGDRAFTDYGYTF.

V is TRBV19 and J is TRBJ1-4; D not resolved. The CDR3 contains 14 residues. V was clipped by 2 bases and J by 8 bases, with 12 bases between them. Germline CDR1 reads LNHDA; CDR2 reads SQIVND (reference sequence). CDR3 nucleotide sequence: TGTGCCAGTAGTATACGATCAGAGGAAGAAAAACTGTTTTTT. It specifies CASSIRSEEEKLFF.

V is TRBV19 and J is TRBJ2-7; 9 nucleotides align to TRBD1. The CDR3 spans 14 residues. V shed 5 bases and J 5 bases; nucleotides not matched to a gene: 7. The germline V gene encodes CDR1 LNHDA and CDR2 SQIVND (reference sequence). The CDR3 DNA sequence: TGTGCCAGTAGTCCTACAGGGGGCAGTAACGAGCAGTACTTC. Encoded protein: CASSPTGGSNEQYF. Complete variable domain (other parts from reference TRBV19 and TRBJ2-7): DGGITQSPKYLFRKEGQNVTLSCEQNLNHDAMYWYRQDPGQGLRLIYYSQIVNDFQKGDIAEGYSVSREKKESFPLTVTSAQKNPTAFYLCASSPTGGSNEQYFGPGTRLTVT.